This T cell receptor (beta chain) derives from a study of graft-versus-host responses after intestinal transplantation. Clones were sequenced by immunoSEQ multiplex PCR, and TCRdb holds only the in-frame ones, with some missing. The repertoire holds fewer than 90,000 clones, with about 94% as singletons. About this clone itself: Its antigen is not known.

This CDR3 contains 13 residues. The germline V and J ends were trimmed by 2 bases and 4 bases, with 3 bases remaining between them. The germline gives CDR1 MNHEY, CDR2 SMNVEV (reference sequence). Sample: unstimulated CD4+ T cells sorted from spleen or lymph node cells, taken before transplant. J is TRBJ1-6 and V is TRBV27; the D is unclear. The TCR sequence derives from a human donor who was the organ donor for an intestinal transplant. In DNA form, the CDR3 reads TGTGCCAGCAGTTTAGTGTATAATTCACCCCTCCACTTT. It codes for CASSLVYNSPLHF.